This T cell receptor beta chain was identified in a study of blood T cell repertoires in COVID-19. Cohort allocation depended upon clinical history that participants reported. Trimming removed 3 bases at V and 2 bases at J, with 7 bases between. Germline CDR1 reads LNHNV; CDR2 reads YYDKDF (reference sequence). The length of the CDR3 is 13 residues. Repertoires were generated with immunoSEQ multiplex PCR, while TCRdb's copy carries only in-frame clones and drops some. Of about 300,000 clones listed, around nine tenths were seen once; the top ten hold around 2.4%. This sequence joins TRBV15 and TRBJ1-2; tentatively, D is TRBD1 (5 bases). The sequencing sample was made of PBMCs or T cells enriched from blood (not recorded which). This TCR derives from a woman younger than 30 who had recovered from COVID-19. CDR3 loop: CATSRGGNYGYTF. CDR3 coding DNA: TGTGCCACCAGCAGGGGGGGAAACTATGGCTACACCTTC.